This T cell receptor (beta chain) is drawn from a study of cytomegalovirus exposure and HLA in healthy donors. The PCR contained 60 Vbeta and 13 Jbeta primers. Only in-frame clones appear in the TCRdb table, and some are missing; sequencing was by immunoSEQ multiplex PCR. The repertoire holds 95,000 to 130,000 clones, with 70% to 80% as singletons. This clone was counted a single time. Its antigen remains unknown. Overall study findings and caveats: The authors later found most CMV-associated TCR beta chains appeared HLA-restricted.

With 0 bases clipped from V and 0 bases from J, the junction kept 11 bases outside the gene matches. Germline V lookup: CDR1 SQVTM, CDR2 ANQGSEA. The CDR3 runs to 19 residues. The sample consisted of PBMCs. The chain recombines TRBV29-1 with TRBJ1-5, with 10 bases matching TRBD1. The receptor comes from a man younger than 40 in good health and CMV-seropositive. The DNA of the CDR3 is TGCAGCGTTGAAGATAACGGGACAGGGGCCTATTATAGCAATCAGCCCCAGCATTTT. Amino acid sequence: CSVEDNGTGAYYSNQPQHF.